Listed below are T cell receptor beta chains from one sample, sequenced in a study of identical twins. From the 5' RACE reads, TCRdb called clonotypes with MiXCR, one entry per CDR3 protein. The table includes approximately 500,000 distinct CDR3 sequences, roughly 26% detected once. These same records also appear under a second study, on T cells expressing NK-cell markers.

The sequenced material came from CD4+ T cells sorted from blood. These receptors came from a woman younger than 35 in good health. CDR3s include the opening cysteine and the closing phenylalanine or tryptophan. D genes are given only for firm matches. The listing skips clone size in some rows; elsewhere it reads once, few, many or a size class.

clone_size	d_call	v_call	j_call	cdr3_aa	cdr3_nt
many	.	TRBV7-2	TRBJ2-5	CASSLARHSETQYF	TGTGCCAGCAGCTTAGCTAGACATTCAGAGACCCAGTACTTC
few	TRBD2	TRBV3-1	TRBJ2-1	CASSNRGAGVRSEQFF	TGTGCCAGCAGCAACCGTGGAGCGGGAGTTCGAAGTGAGCAGTTCTTC
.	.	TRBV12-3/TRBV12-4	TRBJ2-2	CASKIRGGYTGELFF	TGTGCCAGCAAAATACGGGGCGGGTACACCGGGGAGCTGTTTTTT
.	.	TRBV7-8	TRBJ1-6	CASSLPGKTPLHF	TGTGCCAGCAGCTTACCAGGGAAGACACCCCTCCACTTT
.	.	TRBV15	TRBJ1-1	CATSAYTEAFF	TGTGCCACCAGCGCCTACACTGAAGCTTTCTTT
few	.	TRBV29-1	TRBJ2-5	CSCEAETPGETQYF	TGCAGTTGTGAAGCTGAGACTCCGGGGGAGACCCAGTACTTC
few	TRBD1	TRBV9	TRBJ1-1	CASSATGGRTEAFF	TGTGCCAGCAGCGCTACAGGGGGAAGGACTGAAGCTTTCTTT
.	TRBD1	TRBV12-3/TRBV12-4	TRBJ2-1	CASRAGQGHNEQFF	TGTGCCAGCAGGGCGGGACAGGGCCACAATGAGCAGTTCTTC
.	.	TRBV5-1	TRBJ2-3	CASSWTSSTDTQYF	TGCGCCAGCAGCTGGACGTCTAGCACAGATACGCAGTATTTT
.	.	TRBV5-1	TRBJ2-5	CASSPQPGVGETQYF	TGCGCCAGCAGCCCGCAGCCAGGGGTTGGAGAGACCCAGTACTTC
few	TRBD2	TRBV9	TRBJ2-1	CASSAFLSGGVNEQFF	TGTGCCAGCAGCGCCTTCCTAAGCGGGGGGGTAAATGAGCAGTTCTTC
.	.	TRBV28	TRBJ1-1	CASRRGATNTEAFF	TGTGCCAGCAGGCGGGGGGCGACGAACACTGAAGCTTTCTTT
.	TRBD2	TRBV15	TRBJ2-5	CATSRGDSGNQETQYF	TGTGCCACCAGCAGAGGGGATAGCGGGAATCAAGAGACCCAGTACTTC
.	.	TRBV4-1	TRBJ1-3	CASSQAGASGNTIYF	TGCGCCAGCAGCCAAGCAGGGGCGTCCGGAAACACCATATATTTT
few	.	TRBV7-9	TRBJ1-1	CASSREVNTEAFF	TGTGCCAGCAGCCGTGAGGTGAACACTGAAGCTTTCTTT
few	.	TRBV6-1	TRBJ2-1	CASSRPPGGLNEQFF	TGTGCCAGCAGTCGGCCCCCCGGGGGGCTCAATGAGCAGTTCTTC
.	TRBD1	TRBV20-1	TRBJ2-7	CSAQPGQGLHEQYF	TGCAGTGCTCAACCGGGACAGGGTCTCCACGAGCAGTACTTC
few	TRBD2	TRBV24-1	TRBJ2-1	CATSDLGGGVNEQFF	TGTGCCACCAGTGATTTAGGCGGGGGAGTCAATGAGCAGTTCTTC
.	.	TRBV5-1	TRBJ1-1	CASSLVRGPTEAFF	TGCGCCAGCAGCTTGGTTCGAGGACCCACTGAAGCTTTCTTT
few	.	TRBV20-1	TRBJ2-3	CSATPSRRASTDTQYF	TGCAGTGCTACCCCAAGTAGGCGAGCCAGCACAGATACGCAGTATTTT
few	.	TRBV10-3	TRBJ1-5	CAISERGQPQHF	TGTGCCATCAGTGAGAGAGGACAGCCCCAGCATTTT
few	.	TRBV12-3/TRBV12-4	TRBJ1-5	CASSPSDVQPQHF	TGTGCCAGCAGTCCCTCGGACGTACAGCCCCAGCATTTT
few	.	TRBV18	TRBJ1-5	CASSPQGWGQLQHF	TGTGCCAGCTCACCACAGGGATGGGGTCAGCTCCAGCATTTT
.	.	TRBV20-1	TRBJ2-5	CSASETPAGETQYF	TGCAGTGCCTCAGAGACTCCCGCGGGGGAGACCCAGTACTTC
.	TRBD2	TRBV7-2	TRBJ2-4	CASSLRGGGWNIQYF	TGTGCCAGCAGCTTACGGGGGGGAGGATGGAACATTCAGTACTTC
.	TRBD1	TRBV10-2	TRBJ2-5	CASSGGNRGKMGTQYF	TGCGCCAGCAGTGGGGGGAACAGGGGGAAAATGGGGACCCAGTACTTC
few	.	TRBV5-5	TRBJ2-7	CASIKGQLEVQYF	TGTGCCAGCATCAAAGGACAGCTAGAGGTGCAGTACTTC
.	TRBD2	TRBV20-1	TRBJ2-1	CSATPIWSGGRYNEQFF	TGCAGTGCTACCCCTATCTGGAGCGGGGGTAGGTACAATGAGCAGTTCTTC
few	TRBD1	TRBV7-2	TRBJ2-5	CASSLDRAGKTQYF	TGTGCCAGCAGCTTGGACAGGGCTGGTAAGACCCAGTACTTC
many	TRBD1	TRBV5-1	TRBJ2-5	CASSLGQGETQYF	TGTGCCAGCAGTTTAGGACAGGGAGAGACCCAGTACTTC
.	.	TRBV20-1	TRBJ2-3	CSAGRTVDTQYF	TGCAGTGCGGGACGAACGGTCGATACGCAGTATTTT
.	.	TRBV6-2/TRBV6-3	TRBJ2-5	CASRTAGGYQETQYF	TGTGCCAGCAGAACCGCTGGGGGATACCAAGAGACCCAGTACTTC
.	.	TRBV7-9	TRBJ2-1	CASSSPGGGDYNEQFF	TGTGCCAGCAGCTCCCCGGGCGGCGGGGACTACAATGAGCAGTTCTTC
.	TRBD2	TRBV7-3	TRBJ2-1	CASSLNRGGSLNEQFF	TGTGCCAGCAGCTTAAATCGGGGGGGGTCGCTCAATGAGCAGTTCTTC
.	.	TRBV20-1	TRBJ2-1	CSARGSLGWDEQFF	TGCAGTGCTAGAGGGAGCTTAGGTTGGGATGAGCAGTTCTTC
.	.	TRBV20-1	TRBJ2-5	CSAGGVTMETQYF	TGCAGTGCCGGAGGGGTGACTATGGAGACCCAGTACTTC
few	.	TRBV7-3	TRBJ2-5	CASSLFRATQYF	TGTGCCAGCAGCTTATTTCGGGCGACCCAGTACTTC
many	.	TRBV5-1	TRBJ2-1	CASSKGEDEQFF	TGCGCCAGCAGCAAGGGCGAGGATGAGCAGTTCTTC
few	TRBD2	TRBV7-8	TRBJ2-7	CASSLGRGPYEQYF	TGTGCCAGCAGCCTAGGGAGGGGACCCTACGAGCAGTACTTC
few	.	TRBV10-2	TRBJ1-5	CATNPERPNQPQHF	TGCGCCACCAACCCGGAACGGCCCAATCAGCCCCAGCATTTT
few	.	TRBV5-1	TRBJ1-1	CASSLRPRGTEAFF	TGCGCCAGCAGCTTGAGGCCGAGGGGCACTGAAGCTTTCTTT
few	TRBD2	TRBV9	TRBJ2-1	CASSAASGGAHEQFF	TGTGCCAGCAGCGCTGCTAGCGGGGGGGCCCATGAGCAGTTCTTC
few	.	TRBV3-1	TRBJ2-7	CASSLRQVLNF	TGTGCCAGCAGCCTTCGACAAGTTCTTAACTTC
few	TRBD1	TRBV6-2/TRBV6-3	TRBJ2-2	CASRPPGQGNTGELFF	TGTGCCAGCAGGCCTCCGGGACAGGGTAACACCGGGGAGCTGTTTTTT